One sample yielded the 21 T cell receptor beta chains listed below, sequenced in a study of cytomegalovirus exposure and HLA in healthy donors. Both 60 Vbeta primers and 13 Jbeta primers went into the PCR. The method was immunoSEQ multiplex PCR; TCRdb's version includes in-frame clones alone and lacks a portion of them. The profile shows some 110,000 clones, approximately 70% of them singletons. The sample taken for sequencing was PBMCs. The receptors derive from a young woman in good health and CMV-seronegative.

The V and J genes are TRBV2 and TRBJ2-1, with 10 bases matching TRBD1. Trimming cost V 6 bases and J 0 bases; bases outside gene matches: 8. The germline CDR1 and CDR2 sequences are SNHLY and FYNNEI. The CDR3 extends over 17 amino acids. The CDR3 loop reads CASRDRGKGSSYNEQFF. CDR3 nucleotides: TGTGCCAGCAGGGACAGGGGGAAAGGTAGCTCCTACAATGAGCAGTTCTTC.

This clone has only a few counts. V and J are TRBV7-9 and TRBJ2-5, with 8 bases matching TRBD1. Germline CDR1 and CDR2: SEHNR and FQNEAQ (reference sequence). V trimming: 5 bases; J trimming: 5 bases; junction bases outside the gene matches: 7. The CDR3 extends over 14 amino acids. CDR3 loop: CASSHTNRGETQYF. CDR3 DNA sequence: TGTGCCAGCAGCCATACCAACAGGGGGGAGACCCAGTACTTC.

This clone has a handful of counts. The gene calls are TRBV27 and TRBJ2-7, with a tentative D call TRBD2 (6 bases). Per germline, CDR1 MNHEY and CDR2 SMNVEV (reference sequence). This CDR3 contains 11 residues. Trimming removed 3 bases from V and 7 bases from J, with 7 bases in between. The CDR3 loop reads CASSFGGEQYF. The CDR3 DNA follows: TGTGCCAGCAGTTTTGGGGGGGAGCAGTACTTC.

The chain is built from TRBV7-9 and TRBJ1-1; D is perhaps TRBD1 (5 bases). The V gene's germline CDR1 is SEHNR and CDR2 FQNEAQ (reference sequence). The CDR3 has 14 residues. V was pared by 3 bases and J by 4 bases, with 12 bases between. DNA of the CDR3: TGTGCCAGCAGCTTTTCGGGGGTGTTCACTGAAGCTTTCTTT. Translation gives CASSFSGVFTEAFF.

This clone has only one observation. J is TRBJ1-2 and V is TRBV30; TRBD1 aligns across 8 bases. The junction had 9 bases not matched to a gene; V was cut back by 1 base and J by 8 bases. CDR3 length equals 14 residues. CDR1 and CDR2 (germline): GTSNPN, SVGIG (reference sequence). Here the CDR3 reads CAWSEGRGLEGYTF. The CDR3 coding sequence is TGTGCCTGGAGTGAGGGCAGGGGGCTAGAAGGCTACACCTTC.

The gene calls are TRBV6-1 and TRBJ1-6; 9 bases are shared with TRBD1. CDR3 length: 15 residues. Germline V CDR1 and CDR2: MNHNS, SASEGT. V was pared by 1 base and J by 9 bases, with 4 bases of the junction left unmatched. CDR3 residues: CASSEGLDRGSPLHF. DNA for the CDR3: TGTGCCAGCAGTGAAGGGCTGGACAGGGGTTCACCCCTCCACTTT.

The V call is TRBV9, the J call TRBJ2-6; 8 positions match TRBD1. Per germline, CDR1 SGDLS and CDR2 YYNGEE. The CDR3 covers 20 residues. Trimming removed 3 bases from V and 0 bases from J; junction bases left unmatched: 14. The CDR3 nucleotides read TGTGCCAGCAGCGAGGGCATTTACGGGACAGGACACTCTGGGGCCAACGTCCTGACTTTC. It codes for CASSEGIYGTGHSGANVLTF.

The gene calls are TRBV5-6 and TRBJ1-2; 10 bases map to TRBD1. There are 13 residues in the CDR3. CDR1 and CDR2 (germline): SGHDT, YYEEEE. With V trimmed by 4 bases and J by 7 bases, 4 bases remained unmatched. The CDR3: CASSRDRGTGYTF. The DNA of the CDR3 is TGTGCCAGCAGCCGGGACAGGGGAACTGGCTACACCTTC.

V and J are TRBV6-5 and TRBJ1-1; 8 positions match TRBD1. With V trimmed by 6 bases and J by 4 bases, 4 bases remained unmatched. The CDR3 is 13 amino acids. Germline V gene data show CDR1 as MNHEY and CDR2 as SVGAGI. Here the CDR3 DNA reads TGTGCCAGCAGGGAAACAGGGGGCACTGAAGCTTTCTTT. Its translation is CASRETGGTEAFF.

The genes are TRBV25-1 and TRBJ2-7, with D perhaps matching TRBD1 (6 bases). Trimming took off 5 bases at V and 2 bases at J, with 19 bases between the two ends. CDR1 is MGHDK, CDR2 SYGVNS, per germline. The CDR3 has 16 amino acids. The chain's CDR3 is CASSPQLDSTTYEQYF. CDR3 nucleotides: TGTGCCAGCAGTCCCCAGCTGGACAGTACAACCTACGAGCAGTACTTC.

This CDR3 is CASSQDQTGYTEAFF. CDR3 DNA: TGCGCCAGCAGCCAAGACCAGACCGGGTACACTGAAGCTTTCTTT. This chain links TRBV4-3 with TRBJ1-1; D ambiguous. CDR1 and CDR2 (germline): LGHNA, YSLEER. CDR3 length equals 15 residues. Trimming took 0 bases from V and 3 from J, leaving 11 bases between them.

The gene calls are TRBV2 and TRBJ2-4, with 9 bases identical to TRBD1. Germline CDR1 reads SNHLY; CDR2 reads FYNNEI. This CDR3 has 17 residues. Trimming took 4 bases from V and 2 from J; bases not matched to a gene: 9. The CDR3 DNA follows: TGTGCCAGCAGTGGTCCACAGGGGGCGCCGACCAAAAACATTCAGTACTTC. Translation: CASSGPQGAPTKNIQYF.

V usage is TRBV5-8 and J usage is TRBJ2-6, with a tentative D call TRBD1 (6 bases). CDR3 length: 16 amino acids. The germline CDR1 and CDR2 sequences are SGHTS and YDEGEE. The V and J ends lost 0 bases and 8 bases respectively, with 15 bases between them. The CDR3 loop is CASSLGDTLLTNVLTF. The CDR3 DNA sequence: TGTGCCAGCAGCTTGGGGGACACCCTACTCACCAACGTCCTGACTTTC.

The chain couples TRBV25-1 to TRBJ1-2; the D gene is possibly TRBD1 (6 bases). The CDR3 extends over 12 amino acids. CDR1 and CDR2 from the germline V gene are MGHDK and SYGVNS. Deletions cut 4 bases from V and 7 bases from J, with 10 bases between. DNA of the CDR3: TGTGCCAGCAGTGTGGGGGCTGGTGGCTACACCTTC. Translation: CASSVGAGGYTF.

The chain employs TRBV18 and TRBJ2-7; 12 bases are a match to TRBD2. V shed 2 bases, J shed 1 base, and the junction held 0 bases outside the gene matches. The CDR3 runs to 15 residues. Germline lookup yields CDR1 KGHSH and CDR2 LQKENI. For the CDR3, the DNA is TGTGCCAGCTCACCAGGACTAGCGGGGTCCTACGAGCAGTACTTC. Its protein is CASSPGLAGSYEQYF.

This sequence joins TRBV7-3 and TRBJ2-1; 12 bases align to TRBD2. Germline assignment: CDR1 SGHTA and CDR2 FQGTGA. This CDR3 is built from 15 residues. Germline trimming cut 5 bases from V and 7 bases from J; bases unmatched to any gene: 6. The CDR3 DNA reads as TGTGCCAGCAGCCCCCTGGGACTAGCGGGTAATGAGCAGTTCTTC. This codes for CASSPLGLAGNEQFF.

The rearrangement joins TRBV27 to TRBJ1-2; 11 bases match TRBD1. This CDR3 comprises 14 residues. V was clipped by 6 bases and J by 8 bases; unmatched bases: 8. Germline CDR1 is MNHEY and CDR2 is SMNVEV (reference sequence). The CDR3, as DNA: TGTGCCAGCAGCCCCGGACAGGGGGCTATGGGCTACACCTTC. It is translated as CASSPGQGAMGYTF.

This sequence joins TRBV5-6 and TRBJ1-2, with TRBD1 matching over 8 bases. Germline V gives CDR1 SGHDT, CDR2 YYEEEE. The CDR3 is 14 amino acids. The V gene end was trimmed by 0 bases and the J gene end by 7 bases; junction bases not matched to a gene: 5. CDR3 loop: CASSLGQGKAGYTF. As DNA, the CDR3 is TGTGCCAGCAGCTTGGGACAGGGGAAGGCTGGCTACACCTTC.

The J gene is TRBJ1-2, the V gene TRBV5-6; TRBD1 matches 7 bases. The germline V gene has CDR1 SGHDT and CDR2 YYEEEE. J was trimmed by 8 bases and V by 3 bases; bases with no gene match: 13. The CDR3 sequence is 15 residues long. The CDR3 DNA is TGTGCCAGCAGCTCCTGGACAGGCCCTCGGGTCGGCTACACCTTC. Its protein product is CASSSWTGPRVGYTF. The full variable domain, completed using reference TRBV5-6 and TRBJ1-2, is DAGVTQSPTHLIKTRGQQVTLRCSPKSGHDTVSWYQQALGQGPQFIFQYYEEEERQRGNFPDRFSGHQFPNYSSELNVNALLLGDSALYLCASSSWTGPRVGYTFGSGTRLTVV.

A single count supports this clone. This chain joins TRBV2 and TRBJ1-4; the match to TRBD1 covers 7 bases. Germline V gives CDR1 SNHLY, CDR2 FYNNEI. The CDR3 covers 14 residues. The J segment lost 4 bases and the V segment lost 5 bases, leaving 4 bases of the junction unmatched. As DNA, the CDR3 is TGTGCCAGCAGTTTACAGGGGATTAATGAAAAACTGTTTTTT. It encodes CASSLQGINEKLFF.

This clone was counted between two and nine times. This chain uses TRBV5-6 with TRBJ2-7, with 8 bases matching TRBD1. The ends lost 1 base at V and 5 bases at J; junction bases unmatched: 8. CDR3 size: 15 residues. Germline CDR1 and CDR2: SGHDT and YYEEEE. CDR3 region: CASSLLGQGFNEQYF. The CDR3 bases are TGTGCCAGCAGCTTGCTAGGACAGGGTTTCAACGAGCAGTACTTC.